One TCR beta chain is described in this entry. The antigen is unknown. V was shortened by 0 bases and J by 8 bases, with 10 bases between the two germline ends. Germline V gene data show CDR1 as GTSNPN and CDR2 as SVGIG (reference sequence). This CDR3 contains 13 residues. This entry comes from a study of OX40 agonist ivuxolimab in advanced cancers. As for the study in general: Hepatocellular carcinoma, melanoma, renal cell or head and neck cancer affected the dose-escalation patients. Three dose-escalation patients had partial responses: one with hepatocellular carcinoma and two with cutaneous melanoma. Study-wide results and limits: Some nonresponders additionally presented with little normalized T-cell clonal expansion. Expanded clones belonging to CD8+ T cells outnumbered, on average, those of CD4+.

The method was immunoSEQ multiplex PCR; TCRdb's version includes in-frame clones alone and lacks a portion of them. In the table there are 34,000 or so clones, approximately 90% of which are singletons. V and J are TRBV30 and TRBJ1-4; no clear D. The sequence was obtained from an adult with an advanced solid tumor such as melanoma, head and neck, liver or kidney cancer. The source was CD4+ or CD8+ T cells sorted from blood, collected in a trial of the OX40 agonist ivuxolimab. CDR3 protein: CAWSVSSWEKLFF. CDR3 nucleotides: TGTGCCTGGAGTGTTTCGTCTTGGGAAAAACTGTTTTTT.